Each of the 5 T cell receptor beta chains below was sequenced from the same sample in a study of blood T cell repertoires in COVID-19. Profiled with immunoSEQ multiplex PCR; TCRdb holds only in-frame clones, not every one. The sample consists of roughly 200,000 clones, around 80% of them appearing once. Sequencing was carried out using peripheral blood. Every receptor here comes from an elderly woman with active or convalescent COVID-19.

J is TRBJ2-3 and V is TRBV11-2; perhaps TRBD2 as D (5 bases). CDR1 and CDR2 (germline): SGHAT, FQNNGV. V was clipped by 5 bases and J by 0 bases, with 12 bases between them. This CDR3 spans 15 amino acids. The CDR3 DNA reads TGTGCCAGCAGCCTGGGAGTCCACAGCACAGATACGCAGTATTTT. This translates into CASSLGVHSTDTQYF.

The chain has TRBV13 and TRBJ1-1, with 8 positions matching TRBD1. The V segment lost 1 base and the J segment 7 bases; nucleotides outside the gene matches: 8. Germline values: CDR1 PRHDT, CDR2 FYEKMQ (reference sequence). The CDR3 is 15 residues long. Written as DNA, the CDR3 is TGTGCCAGCAGCTTAGATGGCAGGGGGCAAAATGAAGCTTTCTTT. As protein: CASSLDGRGQNEAFF.

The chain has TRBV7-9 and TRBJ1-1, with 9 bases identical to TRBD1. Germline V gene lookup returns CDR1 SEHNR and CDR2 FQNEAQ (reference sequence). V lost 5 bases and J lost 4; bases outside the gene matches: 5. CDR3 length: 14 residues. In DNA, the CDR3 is TGTGCCAGCAGCCGTTTGGGACAGGGCACTGAAGCTTTCTTT. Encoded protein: CASSRLGQGTEAFF.

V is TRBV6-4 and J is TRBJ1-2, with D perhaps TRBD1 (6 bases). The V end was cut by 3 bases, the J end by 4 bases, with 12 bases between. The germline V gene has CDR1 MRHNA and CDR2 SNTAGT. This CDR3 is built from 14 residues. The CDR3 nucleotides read TGTGCCAGCAGTGATCCCGGGACAACCTATGGCTACACCTTC. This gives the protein CASSDPGTTYGYTF.

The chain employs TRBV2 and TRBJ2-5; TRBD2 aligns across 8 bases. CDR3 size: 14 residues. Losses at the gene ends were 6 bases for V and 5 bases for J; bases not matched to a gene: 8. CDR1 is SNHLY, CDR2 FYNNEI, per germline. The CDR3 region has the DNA TGTGCCAGCAGGGTCTTCGCGGGGGGTGAGACCCAGTACTTC. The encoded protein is CASRVFAGGETQYF.